Below, one T cell receptor beta chain is given with its context. Its specificity is not known. Profiled with immunoSEQ multiplex PCR; TCRdb holds only in-frame clones, not every one. The top ten hold roughly 1.1% of the sample, which has tens of thousands of clones, approximately 90% seen once. This entry belongs to a study of OX40 agonist ivuxolimab in advanced cancers. Study as a whole: Averaging around 60 years in age, with a range of roughly 20 to 80, the cohort was approximately 87% male. A partial response was reached by three patients: one with hepatocellular carcinoma and two with cutaneous melanoma. Study-wide findings and caveats: Some nonresponders also had low normalized T-cell clonal expansion.

Germline CDR1 reads SGHNT; CDR2 reads YENEEA. Trimming stripped 8 bases from V and 9 bases from J, with 19 bases between. The CDR3 runs to 13 residues. This receptor was taken from an adult with an advanced solid tumor such as melanoma, head and neck, liver or kidney cancer. The source material was CD4+ or CD8+ T cells sorted from blood, sampled in a trial of the OX40 agonist ivuxolimab. This chain links TRBV11-3 with TRBJ1-2; maybe TRBD1 (5 bases). CDR3 protein: CASSEGPSESYTF. As DNA, the CDR3 is TGTGCCAGCTCGGAGGGACCCTCGGAAAGCTACACCTTC.